This TCR beta chain was obtained from a study of blood T cell repertoires in COVID-19. The wider study: Some COVID-19 samples were acute and others convalescent; all came from the United States, Italy and Spain. PBMCs, B-cell-depleted T cells, or T cells provided the cDNA or gDNA that made up the material.

Germline V gives CDR1 SGHRS, CDR2 YFSETQ. Trimming stripped 2 bases from V and 0 bases from J, with 9 bases between. The CDR3 is made up of 16 amino acids. In the source study's methods: How many nucleated cells were present was estimated from reference gene primer amplification. The method was immunoSEQ multiplex PCR; TCRdb's version includes in-frame clones alone and lacks a portion of them. V, J and clone size derive from that table, while D and trimming were established from the DNA sequence. This table holds around 63,000 clones, nearly 90% found once. J is TRBJ1-6 and V is TRBV5-1; D gene ambiguous. The specimen was peripheral blood. The receptor comes from a man aged 50 to 59 with active COVID-19. CDR3 protein: CASSLRLSSYNSPLHF. The CDR3 DNA sequence: TGCGCCAGCAGCTTAAGACTGAGCTCCTATAATTCACCCCTCCACTTT.